Described below is a single T cell receptor beta chain sequence and its context. The record originates from a study of blood T cell repertoires in COVID-19. The overall study: T cells, B-cell-depleted T cells, or PBMCs provided the cDNA or gDNA that served as material.

The CDR3 spans 14 residues. Trimming removed 5 bases at V and 6 bases at J, with 16 bases between. Germline V CDR1 and CDR2: MDHEN, SYDVKM. TCRdb's copy holds only in-frame clones and misses some; the assay was immunoSEQ multiplex PCR. The table lists 200,000 or so clones, approximately 90% of them singletons. This sequence originates from a woman aged 40 to 50 with acute COVID-19. Sequenced sample: PBMCs or T cells enriched from blood (not recorded which). The chain recombines TRBV28 with TRBJ1-2, with D maybe TRBD1 (5 bases). The CDR3 nucleotides read TGTGCCAGCAGTCCCGCGAAAGCAGGGAATGGCTACACCTTC. This encodes CASSPAKAGNGYTF.